These T cell receptor beta chains were read from a single sample in a study of T cell repertoires in cytomegalovirus infection. One entry per CDR3 protein results from TCRdb running MiXCR on the reads. The table lists about 920,000 distinct CDR3 sequences, approximately 30% of them singletons. The antigens of these receptors remain unknown. Sample: cultured CD8+ T cells from PBMCs, taken from culture after CMV antigen stimulation. These receptors came from a human donor in good health (CMV status not recorded). Some clones in this sample may be carry-over from other donors' samples. Both conserved end residues are part of each CDR3. The D gene is left open where the match is weak. Clone size is stated in some rows and not others, as once, few, many or a class when expanded.

v_call	j_call	clone_size	d_call	cdr3_nt	cdr3_aa
TRBV3-1	TRBJ2-2	.	.	TGTGCCAGCAGCCAAGGGAGACGGCAGAGCGACACCGGGGAGCTGTTTTTT	CASSQGRRQSDTGELFF
TRBV12-3/TRBV12-4	TRBJ1-2	.	TRBD1	TGTGCCAGCAGGCGAGACAGGGTCGGGGGCTACACCTTC	CASRRDRVGGYTF
TRBV12-3/TRBV12-4	TRBJ2-7	.	.	TGTGCCAGCAGTTTATACCCAACAGGGTTCGAGCAGTACTTC	CASSLYPTGFEQYF
TRBV27	TRBJ2-7	.	TRBD1	TGTGCCAGCAGTCTCCGGGGACAGGACTACGAGCAGTACTTC	CASSLRGQDYEQYF
TRBV7-6	TRBJ2-1	few	TRBD1	TGTGCTAGCAGCTTAGGGACAGGGGGCGAGGGGTACAATGAGCAGTTCTTC	CASSLGTGGEGYNEQFF
TRBV7-6	TRBJ1-6	.	TRBD1	TGTGCCAGCGGCCCCCCGGGACAGGGGAATAATTCACCCCTCCACTTT	CASGPPGQGNNSPLHF
TRBV7-2	TRBJ1-4	many	TRBD1	TGTGCCAGCAGCCCCTGGACAGGGGGCAAGGAAAAACTGTTTTTT	CASSPWTGGKEKLFF
TRBV7-9	TRBJ2-7	.	.	TGTGCCAGCAGCTTCGACGAGGAGGTTTCCTACGAGCAGTACTTC	CASSFDEEVSYEQYF
TRBV7-4	TRBJ1-1	.	.	TGTGCCAGCAGCTTTCCGACAGAATACCTTAGAATGAACACTGAAGCTTTCTTT	CASSFPTEYLRMNTEAFF
TRBV9	TRBJ2-7	.	TRBD2	TGTGCCAGCAGCGCACTAGCGGGGGACCCCTGGGAGCAGTACTTC	CASSALAGDPWEQYF
TRBV7-2	TRBJ2-3	few	TRBD1	TGTGCCAGCAGCTTAGTCGCAGGGGGCAAAGCAGATACGCAGTATTTT	CASSLVAGGKADTQYF
TRBV19	TRBJ2-1	.	TRBD2	TGTGCCAGTACTCTTAGCGGGGGGACTGGGGATGAGCAGTTCTTC	CASTLSGGTGDEQFF